What follows are 28 T cell receptor beta chains derived from one specimen sequenced in a study of T cells and copy number aberrations in small-cell lung cancer. Profiled with immunoSEQ multiplex PCR; TCRdb holds only in-frame clones, not every one. Of approximately 6,600 clones in the sample, roughly 76% were seen once. Input material: normal tissue next to the tumor. The source of these receptors is a woman in her 70s with small cell lung cancer. Some clones in this sample may be carry-over from other donors' samples.

The genes are TRBV4-1 and TRBJ1-1; D ambiguous. Germline-derived CDR1 and CDR2 are MGHRA and YSYEKL. The germline V and J ends were trimmed by 0 bases and 0 bases, with 8 bases remaining between them. The CDR3 length is 15 residues. CDR3 residues: CASSQESSLNTEAFF. CDR3 DNA sequence: TGCGCCAGCAGCCAAGAATCCTCATTGAACACTGAAGCTTTCTTT.

CDR3 sequence: CASSYTNAKETQYF. The CDR3 coding sequence is TGCGCCAGCAGCTATACTAATGCCAAAGAGACCCAGTACTTC. The chain couples TRBV4-1 to TRBJ2-5; no firm D call. Trimming stripped 5 bases from V and 3 bases from J, with 13 bases between. Germline V gives CDR1 MGHRA, CDR2 YSYEKL. There are 14 residues in the CDR3.

V usage is TRBV6-1 and J usage is TRBJ2-3; D gene ambiguous. The CDR3 totals 16 residues. V dropped 3 bases and J dropped 2 bases, with 15 bases sitting between them. Germline values: CDR1 MNHNS, CDR2 SASEGT. CDR3: CASSESISRITDTQYF. CDR3 sequence (DNA): TGTGCCAGCAGTGAGTCGATATCGCGGATCACAGATACGCAGTATTTT.

The chain has TRBV5-4 and TRBJ2-7; D is ambiguous. The V and J ends lost 0 bases and 4 bases respectively, with 5 bases between them. Per the germline V gene, CDR1 is SGHNT and CDR2 is YYREEE (reference sequence). The CDR3 runs to 12 residues. The CDR3 loop reads CASSLDLYEQYF. As DNA, the CDR3 is TGTGCCAGCAGCTTGGACCTATACGAGCAGTACTTC.

The chain uses TRBV6-1 and TRBJ2-7; 10 bases agree with TRBD2. Germline lookup yields CDR1 MNHNS and CDR2 SASEGT. The CDR3 has 14 residues. Trimming cost V 5 bases and J 2 bases; bases outside gene matches: 3. CDR3 sequence reads: CASSSSGRAYEQYF. Written as DNA, the CDR3 is TGTGCCAGCAGTTCCAGCGGGAGGGCCTACGAGCAGTACTTC.

The rearrangement joins TRBV5-4 to TRBJ2-1; D call uncertain. The CDR3 runs to 15 residues. V was cut by 2 bases and J by 7 bases, with 16 bases left in between. Looked up from germline, CDR1 is SGHNT and CDR2 is YYREEE (reference sequence). CDR3 protein: CASSLSLDLLNEQFF. The CDR3 DNA reads TGTGCCAGCAGCTTAAGTTTAGACCTGTTGAATGAGCAGTTCTTC.

This sequence joins TRBV7-9 and TRBJ1-2; D uncertain. The CDR3 spans 13 residues. The V and J ends lost 2 bases and 2 bases respectively, with 6 bases between them. Looked up from germline, CDR1 is SEHNR and CDR2 is FQNEAQ (reference sequence). The CDR3 bases are TGTGCCAGCAGCTTATCGACCAACTATGGCTACACCTTC. Translated, it gives CASSLSTNYGYTF.

The sample holds a few counts of this clone. The gene calls are TRBV19 and TRBJ2-7, with D unresolved. CDR1 is LNHDA and CDR2 is SQIVND in the germline V gene (reference sequence). The V and J ends lost 5 bases and 1 base respectively, with 21 bases between them. The length of the CDR3 is 17 residues. CDR3 sequence (DNA): TGTGCCAGTAGTCCCGGGCCAGCACCAGTAGGTTCCTACGAGCAGTACTTC. Translation gives CASSPGPAPVGSYEQYF. The whole variable domain, remainder taken from reference TRBV19 and TRBJ2-7, is DGGITQSPKYLFRKEGQNVTLSCEQNLNHDAMYWYRQDPGQGLRLIYYSQIVNDFQKGDIAEGYSVSREKKESFPLTVTSAQKNPTAFYLCASSPGPAPVGSYEQYFGPGTRLTVT.

This clone came up a few times. The rearrangement links TRBV21-1 to TRBJ2-7; the DNA was not compared with TRBD2, the D call given in the table. TRBV21-1 is flagged as a pseudogene. CDR3 size: 15 residues. The CDR3 loop reads CASSSPAGGPYEQYF. The DNA for the CDR3 is TGTGCCAGCAGCTCCCCCGCGGGAGGGCCCTACGAGCAGTACTTC.

This clone turned up a few times. Other DNA sequences within the sample encode an identical CDR3. The chain uses TRBV5-1 and TRBJ2-5; a possible D gene is TRBD1 (5 bases). The CDR3 is made up of 16 amino acids. From germline, CDR1 is SGHRS and CDR2 YFSETQ. V was cut by 1 base and J by 4 bases, with 17 bases left in between. The CDR3 reads CASSLKGDGLGETQYF. CDR3 nucleotides: TGCGCCAGCAGCTTGAAAGGGGATGGTCTGGGAGAGACCCAGTACTTC.

The gene calls are TRBV28 and TRBJ1-2, with 7 positions matching TRBD1. Germline V gives CDR1 MDHEN, CDR2 SYDVKM. The length of the CDR3 is 12 residues. V was clipped by 4 bases and J by 5 bases; unmatched bases: 1. The CDR3 here is CASSWDRYGYTF. Written as DNA, the CDR3 is TGTGCCAGCAGTTGGGACAGATATGGCTACACCTTC.

The chain combines TRBV5-5 with TRBJ2-7; no clear D. V lost 3 bases and J lost 6, with 19 bases in between. Germline CDR1 reads SGHKS; CDR2 reads YYEKEE (reference sequence). The CDR3 is 15 residues long. The CDR3 sequence: CASSWGTKLAAEQYF. The CDR3 coding sequence is TGTGCCAGCAGCTGGGGAACGAAACTGGCCGCCGAGCAGTACTTC.

CDR3 DNA sequence: TGTGCCAGCAGAGTACACAGGGGGGGCGGCTACACCTTC. Translated, it gives CASRVHRGGGYTF. The chain uses TRBV28 and TRBJ1-2, with 8 bases matching TRBD1. The CDR3 has 13 amino acids. Germline V CDR1 and CDR2: MDHEN, SYDVKM. V was clipped by 6 bases and J by 8 bases; unmatched bases: 8.

The chain recombines TRBV19 with TRBJ2-1, with TRBD2 matching over 9 bases. Trimming took 6 bases from V and 1 from J; bases not matched to a gene: 7. In germline, CDR1 is LNHDA, CDR2 SQIVND (reference sequence). The CDR3 runs to 16 residues. CDR3 coding DNA: TGTGCCAGTAGCCTAGCGGGACTCCGGTCCTACAATGAGCAGTTCTTC. Protein product: CASSLAGLRSYNEQFF.

This chain links TRBV28 with TRBJ1-1; D perhaps matches TRBD1 (5 bases). Germline CDR1 MDHEN, CDR2 SYDVKM. This CDR3 is built from 13 residues. V gave up 10 bases and J gave up 1 base, with 13 bases separating them. The CDR3 loop reads CATRGGTNTEAFF. The DNA of the CDR3 is TGTGCCACACGGGGGGGAACGAACACTGAAGCTTTCTTT.

The CDR3 nucleotides read TGTGCCAGCACGGGTAGACAGGGGGCTTACGAGCAGTACTTC. Amino acids: CASTGRQGAYEQYF. The chain links TRBV2 to TRBJ2-7, with 10 bases identical to TRBD1. The CDR3 consists of 14 residues. Per germline, CDR1 SNHLY and CDR2 FYNNEI. V lost 7 bases, J lost 4 bases, and 7 bases stayed unmatched. Variable domain in full (rest from reference TRBV2 and TRBJ2-7): EPEVTQTPSHQVTQMGQEVILRCVPISNHLYFYWYRQILGQKVEFLVSFYNNEISEKSEIFDDQFSVERPDGSNFTLKIRSTKLEDSAMYFCASTGRQGAYEQYFGPGTRLTVT.

Within the sample, this clone is medium-sized. V usage is TRBV4-3 and J usage is TRBJ2-5, with 7 bases that match TRBD2. The germline gives CDR1 LGHNA, CDR2 YSLEER. The CDR3 has 16 amino acids. V was pared by 2 bases and J by 7 bases, with 13 bases of the junction left unmatched. The CDR3 protein is CASSQSPAGRTGTQYF. In DNA form, the CDR3 reads TGCGCCAGCAGCCAAAGCCCAGCGGGAAGAACAGGGACCCAGTACTTC.

This clone was observed once. The CDR3 loop reads CASSSPEGYEQYF. The DNA for the CDR3 is TGCGCCAGCAGCTCCCCCGAGGGCTACGAGCAGTACTTC. This chain joins TRBV5-1 and TRBJ2-7; weak D call: TRBD2 (5 bases). The CDR3 has 13 residues. V lost 3 bases and J lost 3, with 10 bases in between. Germline V CDR1 and CDR2: SGHRS, YFSETQ.

V gene TRBV5-1 combines with J gene TRBJ2-1; no clear D gene. Germline CDR1 is SGHRS and CDR2 is YFSETQ. This CDR3 contains 14 residues. V was trimmed by 0 bases and J by 3 bases, leaving 7 bases between them. CDR3 amino acids: CASSLDRGYNEQFF. CDR3 bases: TGCGCCAGCAGCTTGGATCGAGGCTACAATGAGCAGTTCTTC.

This chain connects TRBV15 to TRBJ2-3; a weak D match, TRBD1 (5 bases). This CDR3 contains 16 residues. With 5 bases removed from V and 4 bases from J, the gap between germline ends came to 19 bases. Germline-derived CDR1 and CDR2 are LNHNV and YYDKDF (reference sequence). CDR3 nucleotides: TGTGCCACCAGCCCCAGGTCAGGCAGGGCATCAGATACGCAGTATTTT. It is translated as CATSPRSGRASDTQYF.

There are a few counts of this clone. The gene calls are TRBV9 and TRBJ2-6; weak D call: TRBD1 (5 bases). The germline V gene encodes CDR1 SGDLS and CDR2 YYNGEE. V was cut by 6 bases and J by 0 bases, with 10 bases left in between. This CDR3 is built from 15 residues. CDR3 region: CASTRETSGANVLTF. CDR3 in DNA: TGTGCCAGCACCAGGGAAACCTCTGGGGCCAACGTCCTGACTTTC.

The chain links TRBV15 to TRBJ2-3, with D perhaps matching TRBD1 (6 bases). The CDR3 length is 15 residues. CDR1 and CDR2 from the germline V gene are LNHNV and YYDKDF (reference sequence). V was shortened by 7 bases and J by 4 bases, with 18 bases between the two germline ends. The CDR3 DNA reads TGTGCCACCAACCGGGACACGGTGTCTCCAGATACGCAGTATTTT. This encodes CATNRDTVSPDTQYF.

This sequence joins TRBV18 and TRBJ2-2; D is undetermined. CDR1 KGHSH and CDR2 LQKENI come from the germline V gene. Trimming took 6 bases from V and 0 from J, leaving 14 bases between them. CDR3 length: 16 amino acids. The CDR3 DNA follows: TGTGCCAGCTCGAAACTCTGGACCGCGAACACCGGGGAGCTGTTTTTT. This translates into CASSKLWTANTGELFF.

The chain joins TRBV6-1 to TRBJ2-5; TRBD1 agrees at 7 bases. CDR3 size: 13 residues. Germline trimming cut 6 bases from V and 2 bases from J; bases unmatched to any gene: 3. CDR1 is MNHNS, CDR2 SASEGT, per germline. Written as DNA, the CDR3 is TGTGCCAGCAGGATGACAGGGCAAGAGACCCAGTACTTC. Its protein is CASRMTGQETQYF.

To note about this clone: One end of the junction is discordant with germline, which a read error may explain. This chain joins TRBV29-1 and TRBJ1-1, with TRBD1 identical over 7 bases. Germline V gene sequence: CDR1 SQVTM, CDR2 ANQGSEA. This CDR3 comprises 14 residues. The CDR3 here is CSVEVTGVNTEAFF. The DNA for the CDR3 is TGCAGCGTAGAAGTCACAGGGGTAAACACTGAAGCTTTCTTT.

The table lists this clone with a count of one. The CDR3: CSVRTGINTEAFF. The CDR3 nucleotides are TGCAGCGTCAGGACAGGGATTAACACTGAAGCTTTCTTT. The chain has TRBV29-1 and TRBJ1-1; 8 nucleotides match TRBD1. The V gene end was trimmed by 6 bases and the J gene end by 2 bases; junction bases not matched to a gene: 5. The CDR3 loop spans 13 amino acids. Germline CDR1 SQVTM, CDR2 ANQGSEA.

V gene TRBV5-1 combines with J gene TRBJ2-5, with D perhaps TRBD1 (5 bases). Germline CDR1 SGHRS, CDR2 YFSETQ. The CDR3 spans 13 residues. With 5 bases removed from V and 2 bases from J, the gap between germline ends came to 10 bases. The CDR3 DNA reads as TGCGCCAGCAGTTGGGCAGGGCAAGAGACCCAGTACTTC. Its protein is CASSWAGQETQYF.

The count of this clone is one. The chain couples TRBV27 to TRBJ2-1, with TRBD1 as a possible D gene (6 bases). This CDR3 spans 15 amino acids. V lost 6 bases and J lost 5, with 17 bases in between. Germline V lookup: CDR1 MNHEY, CDR2 SMNVEV (reference sequence). CDR3 region: CASRVRSGENNEQFF. Here the CDR3 DNA reads TGTGCCAGCAGAGTCAGGTCAGGGGAGAACAATGAGCAGTTCTTC.